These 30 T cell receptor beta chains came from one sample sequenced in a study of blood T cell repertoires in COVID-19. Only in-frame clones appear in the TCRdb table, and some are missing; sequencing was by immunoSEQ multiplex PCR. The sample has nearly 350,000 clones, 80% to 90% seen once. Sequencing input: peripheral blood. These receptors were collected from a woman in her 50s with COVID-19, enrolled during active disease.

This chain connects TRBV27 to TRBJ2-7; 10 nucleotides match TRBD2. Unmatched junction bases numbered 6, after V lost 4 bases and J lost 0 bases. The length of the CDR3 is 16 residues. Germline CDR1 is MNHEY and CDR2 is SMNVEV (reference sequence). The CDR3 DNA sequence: TGTGCCAGCAGTTCCCCCTCTAGCGGGAGCTCCTACGAGCAGTACTTC. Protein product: CASSSPSSGSSYEQYF.

CDR3 DNA: TGCGCCAGCAGGCGACAGCTCGCCGACACTGAAGCTTTCTTT. This codes for CASRRQLADTEAFF. The chain has TRBV5-1 and TRBJ1-1, with D perhaps matching TRBD1 (5 bases). CDR3 length: 14 amino acids. V was trimmed by 5 bases and J by 3 bases, leaving 14 bases between them. Germline V gene lookup returns CDR1 SGHRS and CDR2 YFSETQ.

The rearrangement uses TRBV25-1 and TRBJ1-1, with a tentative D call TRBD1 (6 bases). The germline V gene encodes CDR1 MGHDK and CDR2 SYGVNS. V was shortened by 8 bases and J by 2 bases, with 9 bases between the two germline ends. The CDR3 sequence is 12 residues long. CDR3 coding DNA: TGTGCCAGCCGGACAGCCAACACTGAAGCTTTCTTT. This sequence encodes CASRTANTEAFF.

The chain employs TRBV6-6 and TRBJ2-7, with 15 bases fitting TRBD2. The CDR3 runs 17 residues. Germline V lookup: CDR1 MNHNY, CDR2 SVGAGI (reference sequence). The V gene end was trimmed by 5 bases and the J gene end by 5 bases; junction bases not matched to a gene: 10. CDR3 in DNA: TGTGCCAGCAGTCGCGGACTAGCGGGAGGGTATAACCACGAGCAGTACTTC. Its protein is CASSRGLAGGYNHEQYF.

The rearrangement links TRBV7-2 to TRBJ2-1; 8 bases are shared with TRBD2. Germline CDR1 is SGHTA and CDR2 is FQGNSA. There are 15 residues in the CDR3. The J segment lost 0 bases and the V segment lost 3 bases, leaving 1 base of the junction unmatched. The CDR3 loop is CASSFSGNSYNEQFF. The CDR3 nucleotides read TGTGCCAGCAGCTTTAGCGGGAACTCCTACAATGAGCAGTTCTTC.

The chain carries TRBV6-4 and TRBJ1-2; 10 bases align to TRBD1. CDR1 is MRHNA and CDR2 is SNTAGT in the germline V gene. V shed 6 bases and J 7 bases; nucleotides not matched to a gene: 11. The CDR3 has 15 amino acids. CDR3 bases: TGTGCCAGCAGGACCACCCCGACAGGGGGCACTGGCTACACCTTC. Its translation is CASRTTPTGGTGYTF.

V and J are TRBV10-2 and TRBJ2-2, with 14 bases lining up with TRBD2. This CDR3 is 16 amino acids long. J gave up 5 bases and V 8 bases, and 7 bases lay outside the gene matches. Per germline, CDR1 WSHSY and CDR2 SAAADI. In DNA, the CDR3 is TGCGCCAGCGATCCGGGACTAGCGGGGGAAACCGGGGAGCTGTTTTTT. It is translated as CASDPGLAGETGELFF.

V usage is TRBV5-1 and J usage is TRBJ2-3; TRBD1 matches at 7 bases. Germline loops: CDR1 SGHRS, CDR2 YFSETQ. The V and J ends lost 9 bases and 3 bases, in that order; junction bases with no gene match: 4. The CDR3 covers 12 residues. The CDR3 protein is CATRQGTDTQYF. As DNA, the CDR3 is TGCGCCACCCGACAGGGTACAGATACGCAGTATTTT.

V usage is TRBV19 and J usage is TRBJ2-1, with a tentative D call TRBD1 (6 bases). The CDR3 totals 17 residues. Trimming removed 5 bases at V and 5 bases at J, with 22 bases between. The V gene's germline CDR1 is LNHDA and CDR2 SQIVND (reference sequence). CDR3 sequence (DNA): TGTGCCAGTAGTTCCCCCCAGGGGATCGCCTTAGACAATGAGCAGTTCTTC. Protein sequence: CASSSPQGIALDNEQFF.

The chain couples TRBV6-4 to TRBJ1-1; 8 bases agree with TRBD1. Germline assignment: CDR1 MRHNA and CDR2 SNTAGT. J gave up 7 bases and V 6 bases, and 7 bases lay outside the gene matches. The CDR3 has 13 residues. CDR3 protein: CASSNDRGGEAFF. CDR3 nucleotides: TGTGCCAGCAGCAACGACAGGGGCGGTGAAGCTTTCTTT.

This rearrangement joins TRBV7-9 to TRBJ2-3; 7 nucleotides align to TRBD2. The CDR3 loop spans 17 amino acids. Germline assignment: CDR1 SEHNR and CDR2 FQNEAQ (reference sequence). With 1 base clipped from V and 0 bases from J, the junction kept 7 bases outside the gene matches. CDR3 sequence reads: CASSLGRLADSTDTQYF. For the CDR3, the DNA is TGTGCCAGCAGCTTAGGGCGGCTAGCGGACAGCACAGATACGCAGTATTTT.

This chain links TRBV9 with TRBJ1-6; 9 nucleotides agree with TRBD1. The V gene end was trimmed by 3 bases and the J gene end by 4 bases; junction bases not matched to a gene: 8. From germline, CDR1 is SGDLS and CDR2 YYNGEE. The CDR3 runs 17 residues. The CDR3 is CASSELPGQGYNSPLHF. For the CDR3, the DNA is TGTGCCAGCAGCGAGCTCCCTGGACAGGGGTATAATTCACCCCTCCACTTT.

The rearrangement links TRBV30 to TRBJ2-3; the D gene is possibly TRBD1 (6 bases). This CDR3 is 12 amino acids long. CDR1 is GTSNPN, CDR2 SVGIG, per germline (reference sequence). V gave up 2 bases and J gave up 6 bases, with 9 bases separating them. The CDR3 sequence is CAWSLGADTQYF. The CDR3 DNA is TGTGCCTGGAGTCTGGGGGCCGATACGCAGTATTTT.

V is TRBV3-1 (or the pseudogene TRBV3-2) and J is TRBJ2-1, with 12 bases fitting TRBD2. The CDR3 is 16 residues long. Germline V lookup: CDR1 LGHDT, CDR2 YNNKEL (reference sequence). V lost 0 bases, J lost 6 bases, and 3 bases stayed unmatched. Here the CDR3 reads CASSQDPLAGGNEQFF. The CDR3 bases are TGTGCCAGCAGCCAAGACCCACTAGCGGGAGGCAATGAGCAGTTCTTC.

CDR3 region: CASSYTGGQVQDEQYF. CDR3 sequence (DNA): TGTGCCAGCAGTTACACTGGTGGACAGGTTCAGGACGAGCAGTACTTC. This chain joins TRBV6-5 and TRBJ2-7; TRBD1 agrees at 7 bases. CDR3 length: 16 residues. Trimming cost V 2 bases and J 5 bases; bases outside gene matches: 12. CDR1 and CDR2 from the germline V gene are MNHEY and SVGAGI.

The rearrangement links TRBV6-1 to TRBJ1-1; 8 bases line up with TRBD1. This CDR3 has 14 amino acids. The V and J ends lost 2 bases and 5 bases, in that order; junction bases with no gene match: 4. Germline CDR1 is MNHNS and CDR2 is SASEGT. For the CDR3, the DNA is TGTGCCAGCAGTGAAAGGACAGGGACGACTGAAGCTTTCTTT. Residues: CASSERTGTTEAFF.

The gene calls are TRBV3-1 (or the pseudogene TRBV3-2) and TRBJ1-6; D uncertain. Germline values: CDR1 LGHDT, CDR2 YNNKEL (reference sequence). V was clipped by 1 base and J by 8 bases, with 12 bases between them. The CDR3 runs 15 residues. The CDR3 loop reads CASSQVGELDSPLHF. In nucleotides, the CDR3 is TGTGCCAGCAGCCAAGTCGGGGAGTTGGATTCACCCCTCCACTTT.

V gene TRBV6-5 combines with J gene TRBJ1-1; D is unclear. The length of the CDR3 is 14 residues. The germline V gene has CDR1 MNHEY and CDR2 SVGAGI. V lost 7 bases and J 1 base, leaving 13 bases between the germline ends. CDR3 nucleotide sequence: TGTGCCAGCAACAGAGGAGGTGAGAACACTGAAGCTTTCTTT. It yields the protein CASNRGGENTEAFF.

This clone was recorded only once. CDR3 nucleotides: TGTGCCAGCAGTTACTCGAGCGGGACCAGCTACGAGCAGTACTTC. It specifies CASSYSSGTSYEQYF. This chain joins TRBV6-5 and TRBJ2-7, with 7 bases lining up with TRBD2. V lost 0 bases and J lost 3; bases outside the gene matches: 5. This CDR3 comprises 15 residues. Per the germline V gene, CDR1 is MNHEY and CDR2 is SVGAGI.

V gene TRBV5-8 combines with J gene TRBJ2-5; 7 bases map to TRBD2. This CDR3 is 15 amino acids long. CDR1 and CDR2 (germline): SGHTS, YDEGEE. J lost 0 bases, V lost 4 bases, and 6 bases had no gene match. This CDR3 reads CASSRGAGNQETQYF. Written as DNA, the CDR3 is TGTGCCAGCAGCCGGGGAGCGGGAAACCAAGAGACCCAGTACTTC. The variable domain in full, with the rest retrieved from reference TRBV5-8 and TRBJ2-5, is EAGVTQSPTHLIKTRGQQATLRCSPISGHTSVYWYQQALGLGLQFLLWYDEGEERNRGNFPPRFSGRQFPNYSSELNVNALELEDSALYLCASSRGAGNQETQYFGPGTRLLVL.

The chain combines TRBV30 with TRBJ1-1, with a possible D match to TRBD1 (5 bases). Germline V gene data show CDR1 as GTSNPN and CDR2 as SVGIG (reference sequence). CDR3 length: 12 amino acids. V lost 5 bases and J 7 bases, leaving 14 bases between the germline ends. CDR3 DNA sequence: TGTGCCTGGGGTAGGCGGCAGGGTGAAGCTTTCTTT. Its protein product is CAWGRRQGEAFF. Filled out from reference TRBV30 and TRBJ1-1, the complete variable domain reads SQTIHQWPATLVQPVGSPLSLECTVEGTSNPNLYWYRQAAGRGLQLLFYSVGIGQISSEVPQNLSASRPQDRQFILSSKKLLLSDSGFYLCAWGRRQGEAFFGQGTRLTVV.

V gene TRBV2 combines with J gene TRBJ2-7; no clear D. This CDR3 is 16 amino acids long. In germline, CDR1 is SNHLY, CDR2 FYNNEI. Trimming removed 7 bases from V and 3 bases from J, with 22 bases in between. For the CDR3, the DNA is TGTGCCAGCACCCCCAGGATCCCCGAACTCCACTACGAGCAGTACTTC. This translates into CASTPRIPELHYEQYF.

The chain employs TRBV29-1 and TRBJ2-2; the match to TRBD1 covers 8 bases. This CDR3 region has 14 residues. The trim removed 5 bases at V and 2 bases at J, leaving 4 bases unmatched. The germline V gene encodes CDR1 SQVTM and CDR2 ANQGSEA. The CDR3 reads CSVRTGLNTGELFF. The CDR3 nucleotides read TGCAGCGTTAGGACAGGGCTTAACACCGGGGAGCTGTTTTTT.

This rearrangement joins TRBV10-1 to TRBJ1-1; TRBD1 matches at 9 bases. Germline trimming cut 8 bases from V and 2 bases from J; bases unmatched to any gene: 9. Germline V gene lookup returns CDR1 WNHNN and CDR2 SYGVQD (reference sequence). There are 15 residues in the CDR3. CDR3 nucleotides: TGCGCCAGCCAGCTTCACAGGGGGCGAAACACTGAAGCTTTCTTT. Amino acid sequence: CASQLHRGRNTEAFF.

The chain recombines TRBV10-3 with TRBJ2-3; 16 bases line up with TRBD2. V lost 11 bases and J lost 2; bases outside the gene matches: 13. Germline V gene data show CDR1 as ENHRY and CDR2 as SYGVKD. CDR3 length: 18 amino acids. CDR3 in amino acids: CALTLGLAGGRPTDTQYF. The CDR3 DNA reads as TGTGCCCTCACGCTGGGACTAGCGGGAGGGCGGCCCACAGATACGCAGTATTTT.

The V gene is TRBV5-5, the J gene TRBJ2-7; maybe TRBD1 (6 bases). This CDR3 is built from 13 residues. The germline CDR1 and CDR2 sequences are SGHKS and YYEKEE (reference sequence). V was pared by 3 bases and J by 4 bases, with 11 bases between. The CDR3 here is CASSSTGSYEQYF. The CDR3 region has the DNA TGTGCCAGCAGCTCTACAGGGTCTTACGAGCAGTACTTC. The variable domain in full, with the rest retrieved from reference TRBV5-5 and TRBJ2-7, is DAGVTQSPTHLIKTRGQQVTLRCSPISGHKSVSWYQQVLGQGPQFIFQYYEKEERGRGNFPDRFSARQFPNYSSELNVNALLLGDSALYLCASSSTGSYEQYFGPGTRLTVT.

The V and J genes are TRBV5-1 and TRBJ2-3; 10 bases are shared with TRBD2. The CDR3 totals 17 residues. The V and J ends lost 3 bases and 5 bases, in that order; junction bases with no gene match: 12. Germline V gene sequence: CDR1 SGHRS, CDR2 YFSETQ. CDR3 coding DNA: TGCGCCAGCAGCTCCGAAGGGCTAGCGGGGGTGTTAGATACGCAGTATTTT. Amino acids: CASSSEGLAGVLDTQYF.

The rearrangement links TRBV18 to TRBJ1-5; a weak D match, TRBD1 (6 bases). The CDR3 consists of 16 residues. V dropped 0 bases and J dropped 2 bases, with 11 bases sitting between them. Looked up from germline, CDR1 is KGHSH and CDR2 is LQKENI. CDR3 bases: TGTGCCAGCTCACCACCGTCAGGGGCCCGCAATCAGCCCCAGCATTTT. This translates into CASSPPSGARNQPQHF.

CDR3 in DNA: TGTGCCTGGGGTCACAGGGGCAATCAGCCCCAGCATTTT. It yields the protein CAWGHRGNQPQHF. The chain links TRBV30 to TRBJ1-5; maybe TRBD1 (6 bases). Germline V lookup: CDR1 GTSNPN, CDR2 SVGIG (reference sequence). Trimming took 5 bases from V and 2 from J, leaving 10 bases between them. CDR3 length equals 13 residues.

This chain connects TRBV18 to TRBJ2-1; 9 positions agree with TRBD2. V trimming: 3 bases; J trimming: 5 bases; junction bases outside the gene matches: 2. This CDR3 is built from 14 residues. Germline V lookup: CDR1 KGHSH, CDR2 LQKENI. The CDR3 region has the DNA TGTGCCAGCTCACCCAGACTAGCGGACAATGAGCAGTTCTTC. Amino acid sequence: CASSPRLADNEQFF.